Listed here are 26 T cell receptor beta chains from one sample, sequenced in a study of blood T cell repertoires in COVID-19. The protocol was immunoSEQ multiplex PCR, while the TCRdb copy is restricted to in-frame clones and leaves out a portion. This sample carries almost 200,000 clones, just under 85% of them seen once, and the ten largest clones take under 0.95%. The sample comprised peripheral blood. These receptors all stem from a man between 60 and 70 years old with COVID-19, enrolled during active disease.

The chain employs TRBV18 and TRBJ1-4, with TRBD1 matching 8 bases. CDR1 is KGHSH and CDR2 is LQKENI in the germline V gene. V lost 4 bases, J lost 0 bases, and 7 bases stayed unmatched. CDR3 size: 17 residues. Written as DNA, the CDR3 is TGTGCCAGCTCACTTAGACAGGGGTCCGCAACTAATGAAAAACTGTTTTTT. Translated, it gives CASSLRQGSATNEKLFF.

This chain connects TRBV9 to TRBJ1-2, with a weak D call TRBD1 (6 bases). The V gene's germline CDR1 is SGDLS and CDR2 YYNGEE. This CDR3 has 15 residues. V was shortened by 0 bases and J by 6 bases, with 15 bases between the two germline ends. The CDR3 loop is CASSVALDSLDGYTF. In DNA, the CDR3 is TGTGCCAGCAGCGTAGCTCTGGACAGTCTCGATGGCTACACCTTC.

This chain uses TRBV18 with TRBJ1-1; TRBD1 agrees at 7 bases. CDR1 KGHSH and CDR2 LQKENI come from the germline V gene. With V trimmed by 5 bases and J by 1 base, 1 base remained unmatched. The CDR3 runs 13 residues. CDR3 sequence reads: CASSRDRNTEAFF. CDR3 DNA sequence: TGTGCCAGCTCAAGGGACAGGAACACTGAAGCTTTCTTT.

V usage is TRBV5-1 and J usage is TRBJ2-7; 12 bases map to TRBD1. This CDR3 region has 14 residues. Trimming took 3 bases from V and 6 from J; bases not matched to a gene: 4. The germline gives CDR1 SGHRS, CDR2 YFSETQ. Here the CDR3 DNA reads TGCGCCAGCAGCTGGGGACAGGGGGCGGGCGAGCAGTACTTC. It translates to CASSWGQGAGEQYF.

The chain recombines TRBV4-2 with TRBJ2-5, with TRBD1 identical over 7 bases. This CDR3 is 15 amino acids long. After removal of 4 bases from V and 1 base from J, the junction contained 6 bases not matched to a gene. CDR1 is LGHNA and CDR2 is YNFKEQ in the germline V gene. CDR3 nucleotides: TGTGCCAGCAGCCCCAAACAGGGGACCCAAGAGACCCAGTACTTC. Amino acid sequence: CASSPKQGTQETQYF.

The V and J genes are TRBV9 and TRBJ2-2; the match to TRBD1 covers 11 bases. CDR3 size: 16 residues. V dropped 4 bases and J dropped 4; count of bases not matched to a gene: 6. CDR1 and CDR2 from the germline V gene are SGDLS and YYNGEE. DNA for the CDR3: TGTGCCAGCAGCCCGACCGGGACAGGGGGCACCGGGGAGCTGTTTTTT. It encodes CASSPTGTGGTGELFF.

This chain uses TRBV6-5 with TRBJ1-2, with TRBD1 as a possible D gene (5 bases). In germline, CDR1 is MNHEY, CDR2 SVGAGI. The V gene lost 7 bases and the J gene lost 3 bases, with 18 bases spanning the gap. This CDR3 has 15 amino acids. CDR3 sequence (DNA): TGTGCCAGCATCCGACAGAAACTCTATGACTATGGCTACACCTTC. Its protein product is CASIRQKLYDYGYTF.

CDR3 residues: CASSEPRVISYNEQFF. CDR3 sequence (DNA): TGTGCCAGTAGTGAACCGAGGGTAATCTCCTACAATGAGCAGTTCTTC. V and J are TRBV19 and TRBJ2-1, with D possibly TRBD2 on 5 matching bases. V was shortened by 5 bases and J by 0 bases, with 14 bases between the two germline ends. The CDR3 contains 16 residues. The germline gives CDR1 LNHDA, CDR2 SQIVND (reference sequence).

Points on this clone: Additional DNA sequences in this sample encode the identical CDR3. V usage is TRBV28 and J usage is TRBJ1-5; D gene unclear. The CDR3 sequence is 13 residues long. The V end was cut by 2 bases, the J end by 2 bases, with 4 bases between. Germline assignment: CDR1 MDHEN and CDR2 SYDVKM. CDR3 protein: CASSLTGNQPQHF. CDR3 in DNA: TGTGCCAGCAGTTTAACGGGCAATCAGCCCCAGCATTTT.

The rearrangement uses TRBV6-5 and TRBJ1-1; 7 nucleotides line up with TRBD1. Unmatched junction bases numbered 7, after V lost 6 bases and J lost 0 bases. Germline loops: CDR1 MNHEY, CDR2 SVGAGI. The CDR3 spans 15 residues. CDR3 amino acids: CASSPGTAMNTEAFF. In DNA form, the CDR3 reads TGTGCCAGCAGCCCCGGGACAGCCATGAACACTGAAGCTTTCTTT.

As DNA, the CDR3 is TGTGCCAGCAGTCTCCAGGGGACGGTGGGAGCTTTCTTT. Its translation is CASSLQGTVGAFF. The chain joins TRBV12-3 or TRBV12-4 to TRBJ1-1, with D possibly matching TRBD1 (6 bases). V was clipped by 5 bases and J by 10 bases, with 17 bases between them. This CDR3 contains 13 residues.

The chain recombines TRBV7-8 with TRBJ2-2; the match to TRBD1 covers 7 bases. Trimming took 1 base from V and 3 from J; bases not matched to a gene: 2. The CDR3 totals 15 residues. Germline V lookup: CDR1 SGHVS, CDR2 FQNEAQ. CDR3 bases: TGTGCCAGCAGCTTAGTAGGGGGCTACACCGGGGAGCTGTTTTTT. Translating it yields CASSLVGGYTGELFF.

This clone was seen only a few times. Other DNA sequences of this sample code for an identical CDR3. J is TRBJ1-1 and V is TRBV19; D might be TRBD1 (6 bases). The germline V gene has CDR1 LNHDA and CDR2 SQIVND (reference sequence). V was pared by 6 bases and J by 4 bases, with 15 bases between. This CDR3 has 14 amino acids. CDR3 sequence (DNA): TGTGCCAGTAGCTCACAGGGAGGGGGCACTGAAGCTTTCTTT. Protein: CASSSQGGGTEAFF.

V is TRBV2 and J is TRBJ1-5; tentative D call: TRBD1 (5 bases). Germline V lookup: CDR1 SNHLY, CDR2 FYNNEI. The CDR3 runs to 17 residues. The ends were cut back, 6 bases at V and 5 bases at J, with 23 bases in the middle. CDR3 nucleotides: TGTGCCAGCAGCCTCCGATTCGACAGTCTTAGGGATCAGCCCCAGCATTTT. This translates into CASSLRFDSLRDQPQHF.

The chain joins TRBV6-2 or TRBV6-3 to TRBJ1-6; 8 nucleotides line up with TRBD1. V was pared by 4 bases and J by 7 bases, with 6 bases of the junction left unmatched. The CDR3 sequence is 15 residues long. Looked up from germline, CDR1 is MNHEY and CDR2 is SVGEGT. The CDR3 nucleotides read TGTGCCAGCAGTTTCCGGACAGGGCCGAATTCACCCCTCCACTTT. It translates to CASSFRTGPNSPLHF.

This clone appeared a single time. The rearrangement uses TRBV9 and TRBJ2-5, with D perhaps matching TRBD2 (5 bases). The germline gives CDR1 SGDLS, CDR2 YYNGEE. V lost 0 bases, J lost 4 bases, and 13 bases lay in between. The CDR3 covers 15 residues. The CDR3 loop reads CASSVGTGNGETQYF. CDR3 nucleotide sequence: TGTGCCAGCAGCGTAGGAACCGGGAACGGAGAGACCCAGTACTTC.

The sample holds one count of this clone. This chain uses TRBV7-2 with TRBJ1-3; no firm D call. The CDR3 is made up of 13 amino acids. V was clipped by 2 bases and J by 2 bases, with 4 bases between them. Looked up from germline, CDR1 is SGHTA and CDR2 is FQGNSA. This CDR3 is CASSLLAGNTIYF. CDR3 nucleotide sequence: TGTGCCAGCAGCTTATTAGCTGGAAACACCATATATTTT. The full variable domain, with the rest looked up from reference TRBV7-2 and TRBJ1-3, is GAGVSQSPSNKVTEKGKDVELRCDPISGHTALYWYRQSLGQGLEFLIYFQGNSAPDKSGLPSDRFSAERTGGSVSTLTIQRTQQEDSAVYLCASSLLAGNTIYFGEGSWLTVV.

This CDR3 is CASSLAGGLDTEAFF. CDR3 coding DNA: TGTGCCAGCAGCTTAGCGGGGGGACTCGACACTGAAGCTTTCTTT. V and J are TRBV7-9 and TRBJ1-1; tentatively, D is TRBD1 (5 bases). The CDR3 totals 15 residues. Germline-derived CDR1 and CDR2 are SEHNR and FQNEAQ (reference sequence). Trimming pared 0 bases from V and 3 bases from J, leaving 11 bases between. The full variable domain, completed using reference TRBV7-9 and TRBJ1-1, is DTGVSQNPRHKITKRGQNVTFRCDPISEHNRLYWYRQTLGQGPEFLTYFQNEAQLEKSRLLSDRFSAERPKGSFSTLEIQRTEQGDSAMYLCASSLAGGLDTEAFFGQGTRLTVV.

V usage is TRBV5-1 and J usage is TRBJ2-6; TRBD1 matches at 10 bases. V shed 3 bases, J shed 2 bases, and the junction held 5 bases outside the gene matches. The CDR3 consists of 17 residues. Germline V gene sequence: CDR1 SGHRS, CDR2 YFSETQ. CDR3: CASSSGDRGPGANVLTF. As DNA, the CDR3 is TGCGCCAGCAGCTCAGGGGACAGGGGACCTGGGGCCAACGTCCTGACTTTC.

This chain uses TRBV5-1 with TRBJ2-2; tentatively, D is TRBD1 (5 bases). The germline CDR1 and CDR2 sequences are SGHRS and YFSETQ. Trimming took off 1 base at V and 1 base at J, with 5 bases between the two ends. CDR3 length equals 14 residues. CDR3 region: CASSLRGNTGELFF. CDR3 DNA sequence: TGCGCCAGCAGCTTGAGGGGGAACACCGGGGAGCTGTTTTTT.

This clone was counted a single time. The chain has TRBV30 and TRBJ1-3; 7 nucleotides match TRBD1. The CDR3 runs to 15 residues. Germline V gives CDR1 GTSNPN, CDR2 SVGIG (reference sequence). J was trimmed by 3 bases and V by 2 bases; bases with no gene match: 7. CDR3: CAWSQDRIGGNTIYF. CDR3 nucleotide sequence: TGTGCCTGGAGTCAGGACAGGATAGGTGGAAACACCATATATTTT.

The J gene is TRBJ2-1, the V gene TRBV28; no reliable D call. CDR1 is MDHEN, CDR2 SYDVKM, per germline. The ends were cut back, 8 bases at V and 1 base at J, with 9 bases in the middle. This CDR3 comprises 13 residues. The CDR3, as DNA: TGTGCCAGCCGTAGATCGTCCTACAATGAGCAGTTCTTC. Its protein is CASRRSSYNEQFF.

The rearrangement joins TRBV5-1 to TRBJ2-5, with TRBD2 identical over 9 bases. Germline V gene data show CDR1 as SGHRS and CDR2 as YFSETQ. The CDR3 is made up of 15 amino acids. V was pared by 7 bases and J by 1 base, with 8 bases of the junction left unmatched. The CDR3: CASRPLAGAQETQYF. The CDR3 coding sequence is TGCGCCAGCCGCCCTTTAGCGGGAGCCCAAGAGACCCAGTACTTC. Using reference TRBV5-1 and TRBJ2-5 for the parts outside the CDR3, the full variable domain is KAGVTQTPRYLIKTRGQQVTLSCSPISGHRSVSWYQQTPGQGLQFLFEYFSETQRNKGNFPGRFSGRQFSNSRSEMNVSTLELGDSALYLCASRPLAGAQETQYFGPGTRLLVL.

There are a few counts of this clone. The chain links TRBV5-1 to TRBJ2-1, with a weak D call TRBD2 (6 bases). Germline CDR1 and CDR2: SGHRS and YFSETQ. There are 13 residues in the CDR3. Trimming removed 5 bases at V and 4 bases at J, with 10 bases between. The CDR3: CASSFGSYNEQFF. The CDR3 DNA sequence: TGCGCCAGCAGTTTCGGGAGTTACAATGAGCAGTTCTTC.

This chain uses TRBV28 with TRBJ2-1, with 7 bases that match TRBD2. Germline loops: CDR1 MDHEN, CDR2 SYDVKM. J lost 7 bases, V lost 3 bases, and 9 bases had no gene match. The CDR3 sequence is 15 residues long. The CDR3, as DNA: TGTGCCAGCAGTTTCATAGGGACTAAGGGGAATGAGCAGTTCTTC. Residues: CASSFIGTKGNEQFF.

CDR3 bases: TGTGCCAGCAGGAGACAGGGGTTTGAAGCTTTCTTT. The encoded protein is CASRRQGFEAFF. The chain joins TRBV2 to TRBJ1-1; 8 nucleotides line up with TRBD1. V was pared by 6 bases and J by 7 bases, with 4 bases of the junction left unmatched. Per germline, CDR1 SNHLY and CDR2 FYNNEI. The CDR3 totals 12 residues.